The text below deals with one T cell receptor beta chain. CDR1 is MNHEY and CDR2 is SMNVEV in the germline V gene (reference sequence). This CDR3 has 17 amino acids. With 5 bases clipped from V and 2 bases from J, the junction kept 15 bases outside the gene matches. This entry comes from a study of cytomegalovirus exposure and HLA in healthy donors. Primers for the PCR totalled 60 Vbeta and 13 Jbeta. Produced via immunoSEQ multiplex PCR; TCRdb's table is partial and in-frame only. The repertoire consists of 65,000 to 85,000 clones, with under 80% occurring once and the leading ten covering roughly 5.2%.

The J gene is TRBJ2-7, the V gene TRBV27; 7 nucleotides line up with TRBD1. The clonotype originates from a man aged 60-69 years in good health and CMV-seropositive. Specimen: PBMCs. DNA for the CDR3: TGTGCCAGCAGTCCCGCAGGGGGTTCCTCATACCCCTACGAGCAGTACTTC. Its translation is CASSPAGGSSYPYEQYF.